The 29 T cell receptor beta chains below come from one sample, sequenced in a study of T-cell memory formation after mild COVID-19 (dated by TCRdb to the early 2020s). The library came from 5' RACE. Sequencing took place on an Illumina NovaSeq 6000. In-frame beta chains were kept once TCRdb had trimmed the public reads at Q25 with fastp and called clones with MiXCR. Each entry is one CDR3 protein sequence, shown with its most common DNA and genes. The sample has 350,000 to 400,000 distinct CDR3 sequences on record, around a fifth of them singletons. The ten largest account for roughly an eighth of the sample. Material: PBMCs or a T cell subset sorted from them (not recorded which). The receptors were sampled from an adult woman who had mild COVID-19 (a few samples of this study predate the infection). The sample titles of this study are shuffled in the database, so cell type and time point are left out; the donor was told from shared clones.

The table lists this clonotype with a few counts. The J gene is TRBJ2-1, the V gene TRBV5-5; D gene unclear. The germline gives CDR1 SGHKS, CDR2 YYEKEE (reference sequence). V lost 6 bases and J 8 bases, leaving 18 bases between the germline ends. This CDR3 has 14 amino acids. The CDR3, as DNA: TGTGCCAGCATCTTAACAGAGCCAGGCTATGAGCAGTTCTTC. Translation gives CASILTEPGYEQFF.

This clonotype was found many times. The chain links TRBV6-5 to TRBJ2-7; tentative D call: TRBD2 (6 bases). The V gene lost 7 bases and the J gene lost 6 bases, with 10 bases spanning the gap. The CDR3 sequence is 11 residues long. CDR1 MNHEY and CDR2 SVGAGI come from the germline V gene. The CDR3 spells CASTGVGEQYF. CDR3 DNA sequence: TGTGCCAGCACGGGGGTCGGCGAGCAGTACTTC.

V and J are TRBV18 and TRBJ2-1; TRBD1 agrees at 12 bases. Looked up from germline, CDR1 is KGHSH and CDR2 is LQKENI. Trimming cost V 5 bases and J 8 bases; bases outside gene matches: 7. The CDR3 consists of 15 residues. Written as DNA, the CDR3 is TGTGCCAGCTCAAGGGACAGGGGGCGCCTCGATGAGCAGTTCTTC. The encoded protein is CASSRDRGRLDEQFF.

This clonotype turned up a few times. The chain combines TRBV7-3 with TRBJ2-3, with a possible D match to TRBD1 (5 bases). Deletions cut 6 bases from V and 3 bases from J, with 19 bases between. Germline-derived CDR1 and CDR2 are SGHTA and FQGTGA. The CDR3 is made up of 16 amino acids. This CDR3 is CASSPPFSRVTDTQYF. The DNA for the CDR3 is TGTGCCAGCAGTCCTCCTTTCAGCAGGGTAACAGATACGCAGTATTTT.

This clonotype was counted a few times. V usage is TRBV24-1 and J usage is TRBJ1-2; 10 bases are a match to TRBD1. There are 15 residues in the CDR3. Trimming cost V 5 bases and J 8 bases; bases outside gene matches: 10. CDR1 and CDR2 (germline): KGHDR, SFDVKD. The CDR3 sequence: CATSGETGGAEGYTF. The DNA for the CDR3 is TGTGCCACCAGTGGCGAGACAGGGGGCGCGGAGGGCTACACCTTC.

Here the CDR3 reads CATSRDGGTSDTQYF. The CDR3 nucleotides read TGTGCCACCAGCAGAGATGGGGGGACGTCAGATACGCAGTATTTT. V is TRBV15 and J is TRBJ2-3; TRBD2 is a possible D gene (6 bases). The CDR3 runs to 15 residues. Germline V gene lookup returns CDR1 LNHNV and CDR2 YYDKDF (reference sequence). Trimming removed 0 bases from V and 4 bases from J, with 11 bases in between.

The chain links TRBV12-3 or TRBV12-4 to TRBJ2-3, with 7 bases that match TRBD2. V was pared by 1 base and J by 1 base, with 5 bases of the junction left unmatched. CDR3 length: 16 residues. CDR3 amino acids: CASSLDERGGTDTQYF. In DNA form, the CDR3 reads TGTGCCAGCAGTTTAGATGAACGGGGGGGCACAGATACGCAGTATTTT.

The sample holds a few counts of this clonotype. This chain links TRBV7-9 with TRBJ1-4; 7 positions agree with TRBD1. Looked up from germline, CDR1 is SEHNR and CDR2 is FQNEAQ (reference sequence). The CDR3 length is 14 residues. The trim removed 2 bases at V and 5 bases at J, leaving 2 bases unmatched. As DNA, the CDR3 is TGTGCCAGCAGCTTAAGACAGGGAAATGAAAAACTGTTTTTT. Residues: CASSLRQGNEKLFF.

The chain carries TRBV5-1 and TRBJ2-7; 7 bases map to TRBD1. Germline-derived CDR1 and CDR2 are SGHRS and YFSETQ. This CDR3 contains 13 residues. V lost 6 bases, J lost 4 bases, and 7 bases stayed unmatched. The DNA for the CDR3 is TGCGCCAGCACCCTGGGACAGCGGTACGAGCAGTACTTC. Translating it yields CASTLGQRYEQYF.

The chain recombines TRBV29-1 with TRBJ1-2; D might be TRBD1 (5 bases). V was shortened by 6 bases and J by 4 bases, with 12 bases between the two germline ends. CDR1 is SQVTM, CDR2 ANQGSEA, per germline. The CDR3 has 12 residues. The CDR3 loop is CSVARQSYGYTF. The CDR3 DNA sequence: TGCAGCGTCGCACGACAGAGCTATGGCTACACCTTC.

The chain joins TRBV20-1 to TRBJ2-7, with 10 positions matching TRBD2. Germline assignment: CDR1 DFQATT and CDR2 SNEGSKA (reference sequence). V gave up 6 bases and J gave up 4 bases; unmatched junction bases: 6. The CDR3 runs to 13 residues. CDR3 bases: TGCAGTGCGATTAGGACTAGCGGATACGAGCAGTACTTC. Amino acids: CSAIRTSGYEQYF.

This clonotype was picked up a small number of times. The chain joins TRBV18 to TRBJ1-1, with D tentatively TRBD1 (6 bases). The CDR3 covers 15 residues. In germline, CDR1 is KGHSH, CDR2 LQKENI. V was pared by 5 bases and J by 3 bases, with 16 bases between. This chain's CDR3 is CASSEGVLTDTEAFF. The CDR3, as DNA: TGTGCCAGCTCAGAGGGGGTCCTAACGGACACTGAAGCTTTCTTT.

The genes are TRBV7-4 and TRBJ2-3; the match to TRBD2 covers 11 bases. Per germline, CDR1 SGHVT and CDR2 SQSDAQ. The CDR3 contains 16 residues. J was trimmed by 2 bases and V by 5 bases; bases with no gene match: 6. CDR3 DNA: TGTGCCAGCAGCCGGGGACTAGCGGAGTACACAGATACGCAGTATTTT. This translates into CASSRGLAEYTDTQYF.

The rearrangement uses TRBV2 and TRBJ2-3; TRBD1 aligns across 8 bases. With 8 bases clipped from V and 7 bases from J, the junction kept 11 bases outside the gene matches. Germline V lookup: CDR1 SNHLY, CDR2 FYNNEI. CDR3 length: 14 residues. CDR3 in DNA: TGTGCCAGCGGCGGACAGGGAAGGGGCAATACGCAGTATTTT. It translates to CASGGQGRGNTQYF.

A few counts support this clonotype. This chain joins TRBV25-1 and TRBJ2-5; D remains unclear. From germline, CDR1 is MGHDK and CDR2 SYGVNS. The CDR3 totals 15 residues. V was pared by 2 bases and J by 0 bases, with 10 bases between. DNA for the CDR3: TGTGCCAGCAGTGAACGGCAGCCCGACCAAGAGACCCAGTACTTC. Amino acid sequence: CASSERQPDQETQYF.

In this sample, this clonotype turned up a few times. This chain connects TRBV14 to TRBJ2-1; 9 bases are shared with TRBD1. With V trimmed by 5 bases and J by 8 bases, 10 bases remained unmatched. Per germline, CDR1 SGHDN and CDR2 FVKESK. The CDR3 is 15 amino acids. The CDR3 reads CASSAQGAVSHEQFF. CDR3 DNA: TGTGCCAGCAGCGCACAGGGGGCGGTTAGCCATGAGCAGTTCTTC.

The V gene is TRBV4-3, the J gene TRBJ2-7, with D possibly called TRBD1 or TRBD2 (5 bases each). Germline lookup yields CDR1 LGHNA and CDR2 YSLEER. The length of the CDR3 is 13 residues. The V gene lost 0 bases and the J gene lost 12 bases, with 15 bases spanning the gap. In DNA, the CDR3 is TGCGCCAGCAGCCAAGAATGGGACCGCCGCCGGTACTTC. The encoded protein is CASSQEWDRRRYF.

The genes are TRBV25-1 and TRBJ1-2; no firm D call. Trimming took 5 bases from V and 5 from J, leaving 9 bases between them. The CDR3 sequence is 12 residues long. Germline V lookup: CDR1 MGHDK, CDR2 SYGVNS. CDR3 in DNA: TGTGCCAGCAGTAACTATCCGTATGGCTACACCTTC. Translated: CASSNYPYGYTF.

The J gene is TRBJ2-7, the V gene TRBV19, with 9 bases identical to TRBD1. The CDR3 runs to 15 residues. Germline V gene data show CDR1 as LNHDA and CDR2 as SQIVND (reference sequence). V lost 6 bases, J lost 2 bases, and 8 bases stayed unmatched. The CDR3 bases are TGTGCCAGTAGCCTTCGGGACAGGGATACCTACGAGCAGTACTTC. This translates into CASSLRDRDTYEQYF.

The genes are TRBV7-9 and TRBJ1-1; D not certain. Germline assignment: CDR1 SEHNR and CDR2 FQNEAQ (reference sequence). The CDR3 covers 14 residues. Trimming cost V 0 bases and J 4 bases, with 9 bases left between them. The DNA of the CDR3 is TGTGCCAGCAGCTTAGCGCTAACGGGCACTGAAGCTTTCTTT. This encodes CASSLALTGTEAFF.

This chain links TRBV3-1 with TRBJ2-7; unclear D gene. Trimming removed 1 base at V and 2 bases at J, with 9 bases between. Germline-derived CDR1 and CDR2 are LGHDT and YNNKEL (reference sequence). This CDR3 contains 14 residues. As DNA, the CDR3 is TGTGCCAGCAGCCAAGTTGGCGGAACCTACGAGCAGTACTTC. Encoded protein: CASSQVGGTYEQYF.

V usage is TRBV7-2 and J usage is TRBJ2-7, with D tentatively TRBD2 (6 bases). V was pared by 1 base and J by 9 bases, with 16 bases between. The CDR3 extends over 14 amino acids. Germline loops: CDR1 SGHTA, CDR2 FQGNSA. The CDR3 here is CASSLDPPGAAQYF. In nucleotides, the CDR3 is TGTGCCAGCAGCTTAGATCCCCCGGGAGCGGCGCAGTACTTC.

The chain uses TRBV20-1 and TRBJ2-1; D ambiguous. The germline gives CDR1 DFQATT, CDR2 SNEGSKA (reference sequence). There are 11 residues in the CDR3. V was pared by 5 bases and J by 3 bases, with 5 bases between. The DNA of the CDR3 is TGCAGTGCTTATCACTACAATGAGCAGTTCTTC. Translating gives CSAYHYNEQFF.

The chain joins TRBV5-1 to TRBJ1-1; maybe TRBD1 (5 bases). V was trimmed by 0 bases and J by 1 base, leaving 10 bases between them. The length of the CDR3 is 15 residues. Germline V CDR1 and CDR2: SGHRS, YFSETQ. The CDR3 protein is CASSLEGRENTEAFF. The CDR3 DNA follows: TGCGCCAGCAGCTTGGAGGGCAGGGAGAACACTGAAGCTTTCTTT.

V and J are TRBV27 and TRBJ2-1; 9 bases map to TRBD2. The V gene end was trimmed by 3 bases and the J gene end by 3 bases; junction bases not matched to a gene: 3. The V gene's germline CDR1 is MNHEY and CDR2 SMNVEV (reference sequence). The CDR3 totals 15 residues. This CDR3 reads CASSFGGGVYNEQFF. The CDR3 DNA reads TGTGCCAGCAGTTTCGGCGGGGGGGTCTACAATGAGCAGTTCTTC.

This sequence joins TRBV18 and TRBJ1-5, with 9 bases fitting TRBD1. J gave up 2 bases and V 4 bases, and 6 bases lay outside the gene matches. The CDR3 length is 16 residues. CDR1 is KGHSH, CDR2 LQKENI, per germline. The CDR3 is CASSLTGGAGNQPQHF. The CDR3 DNA reads as TGTGCCAGCTCACTCACAGGGGGCGCCGGCAATCAGCCCCAGCATTTT.

V is TRBV27 and J is TRBJ2-5, with TRBD2 matching 8 bases. The CDR3 runs 16 residues. Germline loops: CDR1 MNHEY, CDR2 SMNVEV (reference sequence). With 10 bases clipped from V and 1 base from J, the junction kept 14 bases outside the gene matches. DNA for the CDR3: TGTGCCACCGACCCTACATCTAGCGGGCGCCAAGAGACCCAGTACTTC. This translates into CATDPTSSGRQETQYF.

The table lists this clonotype with a few counts. The V call is TRBV9, the J call TRBJ2-7; no clear D. There are 13 residues in the CDR3. The germline V gene encodes CDR1 SGDLS and CDR2 YYNGEE. Trimming removed 1 base from V and 3 bases from J, with 8 bases in between. This chain's CDR3 is CASSVRWGYEQYF. The CDR3 DNA follows: TGTGCCAGCAGCGTAAGGTGGGGCTACGAGCAGTACTTC.

This clonotype was counted only a few times. The chain is built from TRBV12-3 or TRBV12-4 and TRBJ2-2; no definite D call. Deletions cut 7 bases from V and 6 bases from J, with 12 bases between. The CDR3 sequence is 13 residues long. CDR3 nucleotides: TGTGCCAGCACCTCCGACGGGCCCGGGGAGCTGTTTTTT. This sequence encodes CASTSDGPGELFF.